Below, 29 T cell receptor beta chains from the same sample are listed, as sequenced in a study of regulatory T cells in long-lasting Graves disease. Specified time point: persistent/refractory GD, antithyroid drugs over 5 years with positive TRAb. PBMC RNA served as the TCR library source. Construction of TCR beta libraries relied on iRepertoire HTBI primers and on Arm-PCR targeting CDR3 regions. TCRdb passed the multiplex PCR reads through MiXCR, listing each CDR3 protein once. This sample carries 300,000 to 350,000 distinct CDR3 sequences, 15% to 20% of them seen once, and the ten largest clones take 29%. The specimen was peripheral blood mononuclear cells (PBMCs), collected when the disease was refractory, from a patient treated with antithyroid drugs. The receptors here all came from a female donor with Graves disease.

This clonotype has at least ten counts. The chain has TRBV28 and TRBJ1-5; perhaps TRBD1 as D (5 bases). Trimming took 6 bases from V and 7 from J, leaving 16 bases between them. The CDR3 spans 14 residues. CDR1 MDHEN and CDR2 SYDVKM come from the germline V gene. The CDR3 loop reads CASRIPGGGQPQHF. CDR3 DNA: TGTGCCAGCAGGATCCCCGGGGGTGGACAGCCCCAGCATTTT.

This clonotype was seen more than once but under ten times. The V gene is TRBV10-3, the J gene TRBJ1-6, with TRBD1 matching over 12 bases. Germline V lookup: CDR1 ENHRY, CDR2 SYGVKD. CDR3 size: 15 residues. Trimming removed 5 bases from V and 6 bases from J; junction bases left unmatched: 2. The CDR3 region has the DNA TGTGCCATCAGTAGGGGACAGGGGGCTAATTCACCCCTCCACTTT. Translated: CAISRGQGANSPLHF.

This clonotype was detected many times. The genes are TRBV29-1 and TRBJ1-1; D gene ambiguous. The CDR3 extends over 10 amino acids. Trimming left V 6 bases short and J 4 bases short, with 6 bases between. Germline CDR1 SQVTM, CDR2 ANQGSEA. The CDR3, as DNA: TGCAGCGTGGTGTCCACTGAAGCTTTCTTT. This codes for CSVVSTEAFF.

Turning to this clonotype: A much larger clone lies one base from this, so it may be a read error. The CDR3 DNA reads as TGTGCCACCAGTGACCCGGGACAGGCACTTTTTGGCTACACCTTC. Protein product: CATSDPGQALFGYTF. This chain links TRBV24-1 with TRBJ1-2; 8 bases match TRBD1. Losses at the gene ends were 4 bases for V and 7 bases for J; bases not matched to a gene: 10. This CDR3 region has 15 residues. Per germline, CDR1 KGHDR and CDR2 SFDVKD.

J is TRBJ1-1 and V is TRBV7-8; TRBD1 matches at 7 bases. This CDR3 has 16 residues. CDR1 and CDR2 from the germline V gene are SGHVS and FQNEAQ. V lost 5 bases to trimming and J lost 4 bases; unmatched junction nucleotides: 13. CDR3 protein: CASSPGGQGGVTEAFF. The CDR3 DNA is TGTGCCAGCAGCCCCGGCGGCCAGGGGGGGGTCACTGAAGCTTTCTTT.

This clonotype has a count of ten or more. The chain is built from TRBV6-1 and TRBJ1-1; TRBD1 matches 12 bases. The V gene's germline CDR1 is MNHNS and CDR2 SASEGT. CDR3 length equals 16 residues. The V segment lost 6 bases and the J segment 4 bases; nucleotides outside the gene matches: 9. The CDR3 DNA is TGTGCCAGCAGAGACACCGGGACAGGGGGCACCACTGAAGCTTTCTTT. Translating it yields CASRDTGTGGTTEAFF.

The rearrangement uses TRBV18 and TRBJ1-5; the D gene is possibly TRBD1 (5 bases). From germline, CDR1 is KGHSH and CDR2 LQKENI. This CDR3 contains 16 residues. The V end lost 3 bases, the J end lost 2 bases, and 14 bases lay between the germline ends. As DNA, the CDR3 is TGTGCCAGCTCACCTACGGCCCAAGGGGGCAATCAGCCCCAGCATTTT. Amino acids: CASSPTAQGGNQPQHF.

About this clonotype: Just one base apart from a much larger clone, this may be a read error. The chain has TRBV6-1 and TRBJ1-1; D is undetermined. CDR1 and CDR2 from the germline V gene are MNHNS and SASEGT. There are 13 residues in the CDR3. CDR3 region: CASRMDPNTEALF. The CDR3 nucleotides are TGTGCCAGCAGGATGGACCCTAACACTGAAGCTCTCTTT.

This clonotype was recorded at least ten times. CDR3 in DNA: TGTGCAGCCCTGGGTGGCACTGAAGCTTTCTTT. Translating it yields CAALGGTEAFF. The J gene is TRBJ1-1, the V gene TRBV28; unclear D gene. The germline V gene encodes CDR1 MDHEN and CDR2 SYDVKM. This CDR3 is 11 amino acids long.

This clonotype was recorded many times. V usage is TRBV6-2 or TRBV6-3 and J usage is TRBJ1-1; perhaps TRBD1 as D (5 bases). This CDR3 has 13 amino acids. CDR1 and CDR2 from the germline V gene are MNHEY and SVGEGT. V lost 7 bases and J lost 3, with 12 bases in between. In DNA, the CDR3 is TGTGCCAGCAAGGAGGGGAGGGACACTGAAGCTTTCTTT. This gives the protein CASKEGRDTEAFF.

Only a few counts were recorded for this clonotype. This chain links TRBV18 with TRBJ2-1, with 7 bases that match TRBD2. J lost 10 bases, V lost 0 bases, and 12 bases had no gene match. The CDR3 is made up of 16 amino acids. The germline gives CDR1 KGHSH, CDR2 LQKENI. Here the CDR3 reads CASSPPQVGGPGEQFF. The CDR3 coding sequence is TGTGCCAGCTCACCACCTCAGGTGGGAGGGCCGGGGGAGCAGTTCTTC.

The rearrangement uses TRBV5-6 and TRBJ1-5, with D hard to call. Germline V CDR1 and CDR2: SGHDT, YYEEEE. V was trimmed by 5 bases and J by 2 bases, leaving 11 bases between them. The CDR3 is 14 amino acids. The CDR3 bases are TGTGCCAGCAGTGCACATAGTGGCAATCAGCCCCAGCATTTT. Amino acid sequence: CASSAHSGNQPQHF.

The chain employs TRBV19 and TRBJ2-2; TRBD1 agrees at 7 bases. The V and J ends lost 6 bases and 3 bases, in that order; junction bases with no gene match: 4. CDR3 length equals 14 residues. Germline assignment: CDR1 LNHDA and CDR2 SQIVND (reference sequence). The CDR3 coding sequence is TGTGCCAGTAGGACAGGGTGGGACACCGGGGAGCTGTTTTTT. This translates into CASRTGWDTGELFF. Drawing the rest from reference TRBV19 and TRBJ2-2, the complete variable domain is DGGITQSPKYLFRKEGQNVTLSCEQNLNHDAMYWYRQDPGQGLRLIYYSQIVNDFQKGDIAEGYSVSREKKESFPLTVTSAQKNPTAFYLCASRTGWDTGELFFGEGSRLTVL.

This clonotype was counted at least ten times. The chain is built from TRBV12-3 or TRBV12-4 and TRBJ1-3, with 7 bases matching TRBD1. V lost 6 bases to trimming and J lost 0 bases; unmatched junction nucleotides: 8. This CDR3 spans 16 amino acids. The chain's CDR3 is CASRITGANSGNTIYF. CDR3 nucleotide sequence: TGTGCCAGCAGAATTACAGGGGCCAACTCTGGAAACACCATATATTTT.

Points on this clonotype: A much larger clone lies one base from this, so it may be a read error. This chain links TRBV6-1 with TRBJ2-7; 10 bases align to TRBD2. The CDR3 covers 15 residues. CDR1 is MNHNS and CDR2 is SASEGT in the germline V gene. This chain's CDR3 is CTSSEWSGRVYEQYF. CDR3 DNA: TGTACCAGCAGTGAATGGAGCGGGAGGGTGTACGAGCAGTACTTC.

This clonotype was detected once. CDR3: CASSDPTSGRIYEQFF. DNA for the CDR3: TGTGCCAGCAGCGACCCGACTAGCGGGAGGATTTATGAGCAGTTCTTC. The chain combines TRBV2 with TRBJ2-1; 13 positions match TRBD2. Per the germline V gene, CDR1 is SNHLY and CDR2 is FYNNEI. This CDR3 is 16 amino acids long. With V trimmed by 6 bases and J by 8 bases, 10 bases remained unmatched. The entire variable domain, with the rest obtained from reference TRBV2 and TRBJ2-1, is as follows: EPEVTQTPSHQVTQMGQEVILRCVPISNHLYFYWYRQILGQKVEFLVSFYNNEISEKSEIFDDQFSVERPDGSNFTLKIRSTKLEDSAMYFCASSDPTSGRIYEQFFGPGTRLTVL.

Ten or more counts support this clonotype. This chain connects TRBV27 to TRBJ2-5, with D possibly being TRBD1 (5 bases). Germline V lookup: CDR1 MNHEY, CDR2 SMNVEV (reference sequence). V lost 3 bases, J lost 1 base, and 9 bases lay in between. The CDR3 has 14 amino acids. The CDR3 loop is CASSFSRVQETQYF. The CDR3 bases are TGTGCCAGCAGTTTTAGCAGGGTCCAAGAGACCCAGTACTTC.

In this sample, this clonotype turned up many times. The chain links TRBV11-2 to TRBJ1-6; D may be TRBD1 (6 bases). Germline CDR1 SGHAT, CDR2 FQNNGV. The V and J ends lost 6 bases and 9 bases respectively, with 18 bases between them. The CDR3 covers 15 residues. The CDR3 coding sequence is TGTGCCAGCAGGCGACTACAGGGTTTGGGTTCACCCCTCCACTTT. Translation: CASRRLQGLGSPLHF.

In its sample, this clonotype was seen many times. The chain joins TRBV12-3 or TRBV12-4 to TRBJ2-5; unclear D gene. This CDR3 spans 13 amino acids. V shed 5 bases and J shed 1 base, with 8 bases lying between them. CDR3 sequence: CASSPIGQETQYF. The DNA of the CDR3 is TGTGCCAGCAGTCCTATAGGCCAAGAGACCCAGTACTTC.

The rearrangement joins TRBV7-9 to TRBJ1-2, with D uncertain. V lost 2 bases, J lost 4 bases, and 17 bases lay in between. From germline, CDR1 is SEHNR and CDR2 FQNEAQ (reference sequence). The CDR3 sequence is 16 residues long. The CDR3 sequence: CASSLSSNSRFYGYTF. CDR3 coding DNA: TGTGCCAGCAGCTTAAGTTCTAACAGCCGATTCTATGGCTACACCTTC.

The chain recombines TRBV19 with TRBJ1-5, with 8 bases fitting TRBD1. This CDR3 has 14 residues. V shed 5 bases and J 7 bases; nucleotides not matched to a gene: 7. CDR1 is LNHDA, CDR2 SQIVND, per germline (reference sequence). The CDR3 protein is CASSSQGAWQPQHF. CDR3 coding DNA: TGTGCCAGTAGTTCTCAGGGGGCCTGGCAGCCCCAGCATTTT.

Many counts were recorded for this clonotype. CDR3 loop: CASSLDQGAYEQYF. CDR3 nucleotides: TGCGCCAGCAGCTTGGATCAGGGGGCATACGAGCAGTACTTC. The genes are TRBV5-1 and TRBJ2-7, with 8 bases that match TRBD1. The junction had 3 bases not matched to a gene; V was cut back by 0 bases and J by 4 bases. CDR1 is SGHRS, CDR2 YFSETQ, per germline. The CDR3 is 14 amino acids.

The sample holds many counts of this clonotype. CDR3 residues: CASSEALRGFRSTAAKNIQYF. The CDR3 coding sequence is TGTGCCAGCAGTGAAGCGCTTCGGGGCTTCAGGAGCACCGCAGCCAAAAACATTCAGTACTTC. V usage is TRBV6-1 and J usage is TRBJ2-4; possibly TRBD1 or TRBD2 for D (5 bases each). Germline CDR1 reads MNHNS; CDR2 reads SASEGT. V was clipped by 0 bases and J by 0 bases, with 24 bases between them. CDR3 length equals 21 residues.

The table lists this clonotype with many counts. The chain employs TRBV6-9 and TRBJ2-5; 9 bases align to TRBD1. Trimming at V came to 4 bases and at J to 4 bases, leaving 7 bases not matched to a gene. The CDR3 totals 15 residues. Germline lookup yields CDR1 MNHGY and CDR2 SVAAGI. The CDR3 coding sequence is TGTGCCAGCAGTTCTTTACAGGGGGCAGGAGAGACCCAGTACTTC. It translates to CASSSLQGAGETQYF.

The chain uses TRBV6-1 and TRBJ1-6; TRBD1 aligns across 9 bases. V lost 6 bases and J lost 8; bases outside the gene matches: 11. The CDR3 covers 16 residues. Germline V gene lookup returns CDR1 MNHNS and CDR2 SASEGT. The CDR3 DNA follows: TGTGCCAGCAGAAATCTACAGGGGGCGCGGGATTCACCCCTCCACTTT. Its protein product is CASRNLQGARDSPLHF.

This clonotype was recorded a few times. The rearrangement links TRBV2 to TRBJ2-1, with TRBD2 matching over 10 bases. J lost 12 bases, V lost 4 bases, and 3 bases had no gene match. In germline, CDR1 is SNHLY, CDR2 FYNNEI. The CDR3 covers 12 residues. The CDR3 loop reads CASSGIAGGQFF. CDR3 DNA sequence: TGTGCCAGCAGTGGTATAGCGGGAGGGCAGTTCTTC. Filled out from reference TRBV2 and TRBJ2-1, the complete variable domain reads EPEVTQTPSHQVTQMGQEVILRCVPISNHLYFYWYRQILGQKVEFLVSFYNNEISEKSEIFDDQFSVERPDGSNFTLKIRSTKLEDSAMYFCASSGIAGGQFFGPGTRLTVL.

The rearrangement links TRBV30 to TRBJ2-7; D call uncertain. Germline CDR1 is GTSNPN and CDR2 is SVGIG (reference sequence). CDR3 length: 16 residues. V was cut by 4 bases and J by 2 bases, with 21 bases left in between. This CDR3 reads CAWTYAPPSRAYEQYF. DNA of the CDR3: TGTGCCTGGACCTATGCCCCGCCTTCCCGGGCCTACGAGCAGTACTTC.

The CDR3 is CASSPPRMGGGELFF. The CDR3 nucleotides read TGTGCCAGCAGCCCTCCCAGGATGGGTGGCGGGGAGCTGTTTTTT. The chain links TRBV6-1 to TRBJ2-2; no definite D call. CDR3 length equals 15 residues. Trimming shortened V by 6 bases and J by 7 bases, and 18 bases separated the two germline ends. The germline gives CDR1 MNHNS, CDR2 SASEGT.

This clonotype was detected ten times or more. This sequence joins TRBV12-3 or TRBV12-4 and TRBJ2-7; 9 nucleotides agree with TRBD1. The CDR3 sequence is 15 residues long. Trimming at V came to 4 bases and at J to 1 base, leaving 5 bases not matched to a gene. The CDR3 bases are TGTGCCAGCAGTTGGTTCGGACAGGGGTCCTACGAGCAGTACTTC. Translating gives CASSWFGQGSYEQYF.